These 21 T cell receptor beta chains were all obtained from the same sample, sequenced in a study of cytomegalovirus exposure and HLA in healthy donors. Clones were read by immunoSEQ multiplex PCR, and TCRdb kept only the in-frame ones, dropping some. This table has tens of thousands of clones, approximately 93% appearing once. The sample comprised PBMCs. Every receptor here comes from a woman aged 18-35 years in good health and CMV-seronegative.

The chain recombines TRBV11-2 with TRBJ2-1, with D maybe TRBD2 (5 bases). Germline values: CDR1 SGHAT, CDR2 FQNNGV. This CDR3 is built from 15 residues. V dropped 3 bases and J dropped 4 bases, with 13 bases sitting between them. CDR3: CASSLPGEGYNEQFF. CDR3 in DNA: TGTGCCAGCAGCTTGCCGGGTGAGGGATACAATGAGCAGTTCTTC.

The chain carries TRBV6-5 and TRBJ1-1; D remains ambiguous. CDR3 length: 15 residues. V lost 4 bases, J lost 2 bases, and 14 bases lay in between. From germline, CDR1 is MNHEY and CDR2 SVGAGI. Here the CDR3 DNA reads TGTGCCAGCAGTTCATCATACGGGTCCAACACTGAAGCTTTCTTT. It specifies CASSSSYGSNTEAFF.

The chain is built from TRBV7-8 and TRBJ2-5; perhaps TRBD2 as D (6 bases). CDR1 and CDR2 (germline): SGHVS, FQNEAQ. The CDR3 loop spans 15 amino acids. V was pared by 5 bases and J by 4 bases, with 17 bases between. The CDR3 here is CASSPEGGSLETQYF. The DNA of the CDR3 is TGTGCCAGCAGCCCCGAGGGAGGAAGCTTAGAGACCCAGTACTTC.

The chain joins TRBV2 to TRBJ2-1; 8 nucleotides align to TRBD2. Losses at the gene ends were 6 bases for V and 0 bases for J; bases not matched to a gene: 7. CDR1 SNHLY and CDR2 FYNNEI come from the germline V gene. The CDR3 loop spans 16 amino acids. The DNA of the CDR3 is TGTGCCAGCAGCGTTTTAAGCGGGAGCTCCTACAATGAGCAGTTCTTC. Amino acids: CASSVLSGSSYNEQFF.

V and J are TRBV5-4 and TRBJ1-6, with 9 positions matching TRBD1. The J segment lost 7 bases and the V segment lost 3 bases, leaving 11 bases of the junction unmatched. CDR3 length equals 17 residues. Germline V gene data show CDR1 as SGHNT and CDR2 as YYREEE (reference sequence). CDR3 protein: CASSSGTDRGWNSPLHF. In DNA, the CDR3 is TGTGCCAGCAGCTCCGGTACTGACAGGGGGTGGAATTCACCCCTCCACTTT.

V gene TRBV5-5 combines with J gene TRBJ2-3, with D unclear. The V end lost 1 base, the J end lost 8 bases, and 8 bases lay between the germline ends. Germline-derived CDR1 and CDR2 are SGHKS and YYEKEE (reference sequence). The CDR3 extends over 12 amino acids. CDR3 sequence reads: CASSLRSTTQYF. In DNA form, the CDR3 reads TGTGCCAGCAGCTTGCGTAGCACTACGCAGTATTTT. Supplemented by reference TRBV5-5 and TRBJ2-3, the full variable domain reads DAGVTQSPTHLIKTRGQQVTLRCSPISGHKSVSWYQQVLGQGPQFIFQYYEKEERGRGNFPDRFSARQFPNYSSELNVNALLLGDSALYLCASSLRSTTQYFGPGTRLTVL.

This chain joins TRBV5-6 and TRBJ1-2; unclear D gene. The CDR3 extends over 13 amino acids. The germline V gene has CDR1 SGHDT and CDR2 YYEEEE. V lost 4 bases, J lost 2 bases, and 9 bases lay in between. CDR3 sequence (DNA): TGTGCCAGCAGCCCCGGAGTGAACTATGGCTACACCTTC. It encodes CASSPGVNYGYTF.

The chain employs TRBV11-3 and TRBJ2-2; weak D call: TRBD1 (5 bases). The CDR3 is made up of 18 amino acids. CDR1 and CDR2 from the germline V gene are SGHNT and YENEEA. The V end was cut by 5 bases, the J end by 3 bases, with 22 bases between. The CDR3 loop is CASSATRIFDSYTGELFF. In nucleotides, the CDR3 is TGTGCCAGCAGCGCCACCCGCATTTTCGACAGCTACACCGGGGAGCTGTTTTTT.

This clone was recorded only once. Here the CDR3 reads CASSGQTGDRSGGYTF. The CDR3 region has the DNA TGCGCCAGCAGCGGACAGACAGGGGACCGTTCCGGTGGCTACACCTTC. The V gene is TRBV5-1, the J gene TRBJ1-2; the match to TRBD1 covers 8 bases. CDR1 SGHRS and CDR2 YFSETQ come from the germline V gene. Unmatched junction bases numbered 15, after V lost 4 bases and J lost 7 bases. This CDR3 is 16 amino acids long.

This clone was detected only once. The V call is TRBV19, the J call TRBJ1-1, with unresolved D. Germline V lookup: CDR1 LNHDA, CDR2 SQIVND (reference sequence). CDR3 length: 14 residues. The germline V and J ends were trimmed by 3 bases and 0 bases, with 8 bases remaining between them. CDR3: CASSIYGVNTEAFF. DNA of the CDR3: TGTGCCAGTAGTATCTACGGGGTGAACACTGAAGCTTTCTTT. The full variable domain, in which reference TRBV19 and TRBJ1-1 provide the parts outside the CDR3, is DGGITQSPKYLFRKEGQNVTLSCEQNLNHDAMYWYRQDPGQGLRLIYYSQIVNDFQKGDIAEGYSVSREKKESFPLTVTSAQKNPTAFYLCASSIYGVNTEAFFGQGTRLTVV.

The V and J genes are TRBV6-6 and TRBJ2-3, with 7 positions matching TRBD2. The length of the CDR3 is 14 residues. The germline V gene has CDR1 MNHNY and CDR2 SVGAGI (reference sequence). Trimming took 6 bases from V and 1 from J; bases not matched to a gene: 4. This CDR3 is CASRGRVGTDTQYF. The DNA for the CDR3 is TGTGCCAGCAGAGGGAGGGTGGGCACAGATACGCAGTATTTT.

The chain employs TRBV10-2 and TRBJ1-3, with TRBD1 matching over 9 bases. V gave up 8 bases and J gave up 7 bases; unmatched junction bases: 9. The CDR3 is 14 amino acids. The germline V gene has CDR1 WSHSY and CDR2 SAAADI. The CDR3 reads CASGTGTGLNTIYF. CDR3 coding DNA: TGCGCCAGCGGAACCGGGACAGGGTTGAACACCATATATTTT.

This clone has a handful of counts. The chain carries TRBV25-1 and TRBJ2-5; D is uncertain. Germline CDR1 and CDR2: MGHDK and SYGVNS. V lost 5 bases and J 2 bases, leaving 12 bases between the germline ends. The CDR3 sequence is 14 residues long. CDR3 nucleotide sequence: TGTGCCAGCAGTCCCACCCCCCAGCAAGAGACCCAGTACTTC. Its translation: CASSPTPQQETQYF.

V gene TRBV27 combines with J gene TRBJ2-3; the D gene is possibly TRBD2 (6 bases). CDR1 and CDR2 (germline): MNHEY, SMNVEV (reference sequence). V was shortened by 3 bases and J by 2 bases, with 12 bases between the two germline ends. CDR3 size: 15 residues. CDR3 region: CASSFIGGDTDTQYF. CDR3 nucleotides: TGTGCCAGCAGTTTTATCGGGGGTGACACAGATACGCAGTATTTT.

The genes are TRBV5-6 and TRBJ1-2; 8 positions match TRBD1. Germline V lookup: CDR1 SGHDT, CDR2 YYEEEE. The CDR3 runs to 17 residues. V shed 2 bases, J shed 1 base, and the junction held 10 bases outside the gene matches. The DNA for the CDR3 is TGTGCCAGCAGCTTCCCCAGGGACAGGATGCTTAACTATGGCTACACCTTC. Protein sequence: CASSFPRDRMLNYGYTF.

This rearrangement joins TRBV9 to TRBJ1-6, with 8 bases fitting TRBD1. The CDR3 length is 16 residues. V trimming: 4 bases; J trimming: 5 bases; junction bases outside the gene matches: 8. CDR1 and CDR2 from the germline V gene are SGDLS and YYNGEE. CDR3 amino acids: CASSLDRVAHNSPLHF. The CDR3 nucleotides read TGTGCCAGCAGCTTGGACAGGGTAGCCCATAATTCACCCCTCCACTTT.

This clone turned up a few times. The V and J genes are TRBV2 and TRBJ2-3, with D perhaps matching TRBD2 (6 bases). Germline assignment: CDR1 SNHLY and CDR2 FYNNEI. The CDR3 is 14 residues long. Trimming shortened V by 8 bases and J by 4 bases, and 16 bases separated the two germline ends. CDR3 residues: CASGGRSVADTQYF. The CDR3 DNA is TGTGCCAGCGGGGGGAGGTCGGTTGCAGATACGCAGTATTTT.

The chain employs TRBV5-6 and TRBJ1-2; 8 bases agree with TRBD1. The germline CDR1 and CDR2 sequences are SGHDT and YYEEEE. V trimming: 6 bases; J trimming: 4 bases; junction bases outside the gene matches: 5. This CDR3 comprises 13 residues. CDR3 coding DNA: TGTGCCAGCAAGACAGGGGAGATCTATGGCTACACCTTC. It yields the protein CASKTGEIYGYTF.

In this sample, this clone turned up once. Because the CDR3 is missing its conserved closing phenylalanine or tryptophan, this is likely a read error. The rearrangement joins TRBV29-1 to TRBJ1-1; D call uncertain. The V gene's germline CDR1 is SQVTM and CDR2 ANQGSEA. This CDR3 is built from 15 residues. Trimming stripped 4 bases from V and 10 bases from J, with 25 bases between. The CDR3 DNA sequence: TGCAGCGTTGCTGGCTTCTGGGGAGCGGTGGGTGGAGCTTTCCTT. It translates to CSVAGFWGAVGGAFL.

This chain uses TRBV5-4 with TRBJ2-1; 13 nucleotides agree with TRBD2. Looked up from germline, CDR1 is SGHNT and CDR2 is YYREEE (reference sequence). CDR3 size: 16 residues. V was pared by 4 bases and J by 6 bases, with 7 bases of the junction left unmatched. This chain's CDR3 is CASSPRLAGGINEQFF. In DNA, the CDR3 is TGTGCCAGCAGCCCCAGACTAGCGGGAGGAATCAATGAGCAGTTCTTC.

The chain carries TRBV19 and TRBJ1-5, with D possibly TRBD1 on 5 matching bases. The ends were cut back, 5 bases at V and 1 base at J, with 15 bases in the middle. CDR3 length equals 16 residues. Per the germline V gene, CDR1 is LNHDA and CDR2 is SQIVND (reference sequence). CDR3 sequence: CASSLSRVTSNQPQHF. CDR3 coding DNA: TGTGCCAGTAGTCTCAGCAGGGTTACGAGCAATCAGCCCCAGCATTTT. Using reference TRBV19 and TRBJ1-5 for the parts outside the CDR3, the full variable domain is DGGITQSPKYLFRKEGQNVTLSCEQNLNHDAMYWYRQDPGQGLRLIYYSQIVNDFQKGDIAEGYSVSREKKESFPLTVTSAQKNPTAFYLCASSLSRVTSNQPQHFGDGTRLSIL.